The 32 T cell receptor beta chains listed next were all sequenced from one sample in a study of CD8+ T cells in alopecia areata (dated by TCRdb to the late 2010s). The library was produced with the immunoSEQ multiplex PCR assay. RNA was extracted from all samples and reverse transcribed into cDNA as template for TCR sequencing. Here the immuneACCESS table is served through TCRdb, limited to in-frame sequences with V and J called. Missing clones are a known gap in these copies; in checked studies unresolved V genes cover under half, and the rest lacks a known reason. Here the sample has roughly 200,000 clones; roughly 60% occur a single time. The ten largest clonotypes hold more than 1.5% of the sample. In light of the paper, this sample's time point label describes: baseline before oral tofacitinib. The sample here was CD4+ T cells sorted from blood, taken at week 0. These receptors came from a human donor with alopecia areata.

This clone was seen only once. The chain links TRBV9 to TRBJ2-3, with TRBD1 as a possible D gene (5 bases). The CDR3 has 16 amino acids. V was shortened by 0 bases and J by 1 base, with 12 bases between the two germline ends. The V gene's germline CDR1 is SGDLS and CDR2 YYNGEE. This CDR3 is CASSVAPQGGTDTQYF. The CDR3 coding sequence is TGTGCCAGCAGCGTAGCCCCCCAGGGCGGCACAGATACGCAGTATTTT.

This clone appeared many times. DNA of the CDR3: TGTGCCAGCAGCTTAAGGGGCAGAGACCCTATCTACGAGCAGTACTTC. It codes for CASSLRGRDPIYEQYF. The chain joins TRBV11-2 to TRBJ2-7, with D possibly being TRBD1 (5 bases). With 2 bases removed from V and 3 bases from J, the gap between germline ends came to 17 bases. Germline V gives CDR1 SGHAT, CDR2 FQNNGV. The CDR3 contains 16 residues.

The V gene is TRBV10-3, the J gene TRBJ1-6; 7 bases fit TRBD1. This CDR3 has 16 residues. Germline assignment: CDR1 ENHRY and CDR2 SYGVKD. The ends lost 6 bases at V and 8 bases at J; junction bases unmatched: 13. CDR3 DNA: TGTGCCATCAGCTCCGGAGCAGGTCAGGGGGATTCACCCCTCCACTTT. Translated, it gives CAISSGAGQGDSPLHF.

This clone was seen more than once but under ten times. As DNA, the CDR3 is TGTGCCAGCAGCTTAATGACATCCCGCACAGATACGCAGTATTTT. Residues: CASSLMTSRTDTQYF. The rearrangement links TRBV7-3 to TRBJ2-3, with D uncertain. The ends were cut back, 1 base at V and 1 base at J, with 9 bases in the middle. The CDR3 contains 15 residues. CDR1 and CDR2 from the germline V gene are SGHTA and FQGTGA.

V gene TRBV29-1 combines with J gene TRBJ2-7; D call uncertain. In germline, CDR1 is SQVTM, CDR2 ANQGSEA. The CDR3 is 13 residues long. V dropped 2 bases and J dropped 5 bases, with 13 bases sitting between them. The CDR3 DNA reads as TGCAGCGTTGAATTCCCCACAAGGGACGAGCAGTACTTC. It codes for CSVEFPTRDEQYF.

This clone was seen just once. This rearrangement joins TRBV5-1 to TRBJ1-2; D call uncertain. The CDR3 runs to 16 residues. From germline, CDR1 is SGHRS and CDR2 YFSETQ. V was trimmed by 4 bases and J by 0 bases, leaving 16 bases between them. As DNA, the CDR3 is TGCGCCAGCAGCCCCGGACTCAGGCCGTCTAACTATGGCTACACCTTC. Translating it yields CASSPGLRPSNYGYTF.

There are a few counts of this clone. An end of the junction differs from the germline gene, which may be a read error. The rearrangement uses TRBV15 and TRBJ1-2; no definite D call. CDR1 LNHNV and CDR2 YYDKDF come from the germline V gene (reference sequence). The CDR3 contains 11 residues. The CDR3 is CATSRVFGAHF. In DNA form, the CDR3 reads TGTGCCACCAGCAGAGTTTTTGGAGCCCACTTC.

The DNA for the CDR3 is TGTGCCCGAGGGGAACAAGAGACCCAGTACTTC. Its translation is CARGEQETQYF. The chain joins TRBV9 to TRBJ2-5; D tentatively reads TRBD1 or TRBD2 (5 bases each). The CDR3 extends over 11 amino acids. CDR1 is SGDLS and CDR2 is YYNGEE in the germline V gene. The V end lost 10 bases, the J end lost 2 bases, and 9 bases lay between the germline ends.

This clone was observed a few times. V is TRBV29-1 and J is TRBJ1-2, with 9 bases that match TRBD1. Germline V lookup: CDR1 SQVTM, CDR2 ANQGSEA. Losses at the gene ends were 7 bases for V and 7 bases for J; bases not matched to a gene: 10. The CDR3 spans 13 residues. The CDR3 reads CSGLTGGVVGYTF. As DNA, the CDR3 is TGCAGCGGCCTAACAGGGGGCGTAGTTGGCTACACCTTC.

The V call is TRBV27, the J call TRBJ2-7; no firm D call. CDR1 is MNHEY and CDR2 is SMNVEV in the germline V gene (reference sequence). The CDR3 is 12 residues long. V was cut by 4 bases and J by 6 bases, with 10 bases left in between. CDR3 in amino acids: CASSSNPPEQYF. In DNA, the CDR3 is TGTGCCAGCAGTTCTAACCCTCCCGAGCAGTACTTC.

The gene calls are TRBV27 and TRBJ2-6; maybe TRBD2 (6 bases). V lost 5 bases and J 0 bases, leaving 14 bases between the germline ends. CDR3 size: 17 residues. Germline assignment: CDR1 MNHEY and CDR2 SMNVEV (reference sequence). The CDR3 sequence: CASSAAGFPSGANVLTF. In DNA, the CDR3 is TGTGCCAGCAGTGCCGCGGGATTCCCCTCTGGGGCCAACGTCCTGACTTTC.

This sequence joins TRBV30 and TRBJ1-5; no clear D gene. Trimming removed 2 bases at V and 3 bases at J, with 8 bases between. This CDR3 has 13 amino acids. Germline CDR1 is GTSNPN and CDR2 is SVGIG (reference sequence). The CDR3 is CAWSLDYNQPQHF. The CDR3 nucleotides are TGTGCCTGGAGTCTCGACTACAATCAGCCCCAGCATTTT.

The count of this clone is one. The chain is built from TRBV27 and TRBJ1-5; weak D call: TRBD1 (6 bases). CDR1 and CDR2 (germline): MNHEY, SMNVEV (reference sequence). The CDR3 runs 15 residues. Trimming took 0 bases from V and 3 from J, leaving 9 bases between them. CDR3: CASSLSDRPNQPQHF. In nucleotides, the CDR3 is TGTGCCAGCAGTTTATCGGACAGACCCAATCAGCCCCAGCATTTT.

The chain uses TRBV6-5 and TRBJ1-2, with 8 bases lining up with TRBD1. Germline loops: CDR1 MNHEY, CDR2 SVGAGI. The CDR3 is made up of 12 amino acids. J lost 6 bases, V lost 5 bases, and 2 bases had no gene match. CDR3 sequence: CASSPTGDGYTF. CDR3 bases: TGTGCCAGCAGTCCGACAGGGGATGGCTACACCTTC.

The gene calls are TRBV7-2 and TRBJ2-1; D gene unclear. There are 15 residues in the CDR3. Germline CDR1 is SGHTA and CDR2 is FQGNSA. Trimming removed 1 base at V and 0 bases at J, with 7 bases between. The CDR3 here is CASSLGLVSYNEQFF. The CDR3 coding sequence is TGTGCCAGCAGCTTAGGACTCGTCTCCTACAATGAGCAGTTCTTC.

The V gene is TRBV28, the J gene TRBJ1-2; 7 positions match TRBD1. V gave up 3 bases and J gave up 1 base; unmatched junction bases: 8. The CDR3 is 16 amino acids. CDR1 and CDR2 from the germline V gene are MDHEN and SYDVKM. DNA of the CDR3: TGTGCCAGCAGTTTCCCCCGACAGGGCAATAACTATGGCTACACCTTC. Translation gives CASSFPRQGNNYGYTF.

The rearrangement uses TRBV29-1 and TRBJ2-7; D might be TRBD1 or TRBD2, each matching 6 bases. Germline V gene data show CDR1 as SQVTM and CDR2 as ANQGSEA. The CDR3 extends over 11 amino acids. V was clipped by 7 bases and J by 4 bases, with 11 bases between them. Here the CDR3 DNA reads TGCAGCGCAGAAGGGGGGTACGAGCAGTACTTC. Its protein is CSAEGGYEQYF.

This sequence joins TRBV2 and TRBJ1-4, with 10 bases lining up with TRBD1. The length of the CDR3 is 14 residues. Per the germline V gene, CDR1 is SNHLY and CDR2 is FYNNEI. Germline trimming cut 5 bases from V and 7 bases from J; bases unmatched to any gene: 4. The CDR3 region has the DNA TGTGCCAGCAGTACCGGGACAGGGGTTGAAAAACTGTTTTTT. The encoded protein is CASSTGTGVEKLFF.

The chain carries TRBV9 and TRBJ2-6; the D is unclear. The V end lost 4 bases, the J end lost 0 bases, and 11 bases lay between the germline ends. CDR1 is SGDLS, CDR2 YYNGEE, per germline. CDR3 length: 16 residues. This CDR3 reads CASSRDASSGANVLTF. CDR3 nucleotides: TGTGCCAGCAGCCGCGACGCCTCCTCTGGGGCCAACGTCCTGACTTTC.

V gene TRBV7-2 combines with J gene TRBJ2-7, with 8 bases aligning to TRBD1. The CDR3 loop spans 14 amino acids. Looked up from germline, CDR1 is SGHTA and CDR2 is FQGNSA. The V gene end was trimmed by 3 bases and the J gene end by 0 bases; junction bases not matched to a gene: 1. CDR3 DNA: TGTGCCAGCAGCTTTGACAGGGGCTCCTACGAGCAGTACTTC. It codes for CASSFDRGSYEQYF.

J is TRBJ2-1 and V is TRBV4-1; a weak D match, TRBD2 (6 bases). The CDR3 consists of 13 residues. The germline CDR1 and CDR2 sequences are MGHRA and YSYEKL. V gave up 4 bases and J gave up 3 bases, with 7 bases separating them. In nucleotides, the CDR3 is TGCGCCAGCAGCCCGGGACTCTACAATGAGCAGTTCTTC. Translation gives CASSPGLYNEQFF.

The chain recombines TRBV11-3 with TRBJ2-1; tentatively, D is TRBD2 (5 bases). Germline V gene lookup returns CDR1 SGHNT and CDR2 YENEEA. The CDR3 is 11 amino acids. V lost 4 bases and J 8 bases, leaving 6 bases between the germline ends. The CDR3 spells CASSSGYEQFF. As DNA, the CDR3 is TGTGCCAGCAGCTCGGGGTATGAGCAGTTCTTC.

V usage is TRBV30 and J usage is TRBJ1-5, with unresolved D. CDR3 size: 14 residues. Deletions cut 1 base from V and 3 bases from J, with 10 bases between. Per the germline V gene, CDR1 is GTSNPN and CDR2 is SVGIG (reference sequence). The CDR3 loop reads CAWSEDLLNQPQHF. CDR3 nucleotide sequence: TGTGCCTGGAGTGAGGACCTACTCAATCAGCCCCAGCATTTT. Supplemented by reference TRBV30 and TRBJ1-5, the full variable domain reads SQTIHQWPATLVQPVGSPLSLECTVEGTSNPNLYWYRQAAGRGLQLLFYSVGIGQISSEVPQNLSASRPQDRQFILSSKKLLLSDSGFYLCAWSEDLLNQPQHFGDGTRLSIL.

The chain is built from TRBV4-3 and TRBJ2-7; D might be TRBD1 (6 bases). This CDR3 has 13 residues. CDR1 LGHNA and CDR2 YSLEER come from the germline V gene. The germline V and J ends were trimmed by 3 bases and 3 bases, with 9 bases remaining between them. The DNA of the CDR3 is TGCGCCAGCAGCCAGCAAGGGGGCTACGAGCAGTACTTC. This sequence encodes CASSQQGGYEQYF.

V gene TRBV15 combines with J gene TRBJ1-2; D not certain. From germline, CDR1 is LNHNV and CDR2 YYDKDF (reference sequence). The CDR3 is made up of 13 amino acids. V lost 0 bases, J lost 6 bases, and 8 bases lay in between. The CDR3 here is CATSRDRNDGYTF. DNA for the CDR3: TGTGCCACCAGCAGAGATCGGAACGATGGCTACACCTTC.

CDR3 residues: CSVGVTGELFF. The CDR3 DNA is TGCAGCGTGGGGGTTACCGGGGAGCTGTTTTTT. The V gene is TRBV29-1, the J gene TRBJ2-2; D is tentatively TRBD1 or TRBD2 (5 bases each). Trimming pared 6 bases from V and 5 bases from J, leaving 7 bases between. This CDR3 is 11 amino acids long. CDR1 SQVTM and CDR2 ANQGSEA come from the germline V gene.

V gene TRBV5-4 combines with J gene TRBJ2-6, with D tentatively TRBD2 (6 bases). Between the trimmed V and J ends, which lost 2 bases and 2 bases, there was a span of 8 bases. The CDR3 extends over 15 amino acids. Germline V lookup: CDR1 SGHNT, CDR2 YYREEE (reference sequence). CDR3: CASSLGGAGANVLTF. CDR3 bases: TGTGCCAGCAGCTTAGGAGGGGCTGGGGCCAACGTCCTGACTTTC.

The chain carries TRBV29-1 and TRBJ2-7, with D perhaps TRBD2 (5 bases). Per germline, CDR1 SQVTM and CDR2 ANQGSEA. The V gene lost 4 bases and the J gene lost 5 bases, with 12 bases spanning the gap. The CDR3 covers 12 residues. The CDR3 sequence is CSVGSGGDEQYF. CDR3 coding DNA: TGCAGCGTTGGCTCAGGAGGAGACGAGCAGTACTTC.

This chain connects TRBV29-1 to TRBJ2-1, with a weak D call TRBD2 (5 bases). Looked up from germline, CDR1 is SQVTM and CDR2 is ANQGSEA. The CDR3 loop spans 12 amino acids. The germline V and J ends were trimmed by 4 bases and 7 bases, with 11 bases remaining between them. This CDR3 is CSVGGLLNEQFF. CDR3 DNA sequence: TGCAGCGTTGGCGGGCTCCTAAATGAGCAGTTCTTC.

CDR3 sequence reads: CASGPDRANYQPQHF. The CDR3 DNA sequence: TGTGCCAGCGGCCCGGACAGGGCCAACTATCAGCCCCAGCATTTT. The V gene is TRBV6-4, the J gene TRBJ1-5, with TRBD1 matching over 8 bases. CDR1 MRHNA and CDR2 SNTAGT come from the germline V gene. J was trimmed by 5 bases and V by 8 bases; bases with no gene match: 11. The CDR3 totals 15 residues.

The rearrangement joins TRBV29-1 to TRBJ2-1, with D maybe TRBD1 (7 bases). The CDR3 is made up of 14 amino acids. Germline-derived CDR1 and CDR2 are SQVTM and ANQGSEA. Trimming cost V 8 bases and J 4 bases, with 18 bases left between them. Here the CDR3 reads CSLGGGTVYNEQFF. The CDR3 DNA reads as TGCAGCTTGGGAGGCGGGACAGTATACAATGAGCAGTTCTTC.

The chain is built from TRBV5-1 and TRBJ2-3; 9 nucleotides match TRBD2. The CDR3 contains 17 residues. The V and J ends lost 1 base and 2 bases, in that order; junction bases with no gene match: 8. Germline V CDR1 and CDR2: SGHRS, YFSETQ. CDR3 in amino acids: CASSLLSSGASTDTQYF. CDR3 bases: TGCGCCAGCAGCTTGCTTTCTAGCGGGGCGTCCACAGATACGCAGTATTTT.